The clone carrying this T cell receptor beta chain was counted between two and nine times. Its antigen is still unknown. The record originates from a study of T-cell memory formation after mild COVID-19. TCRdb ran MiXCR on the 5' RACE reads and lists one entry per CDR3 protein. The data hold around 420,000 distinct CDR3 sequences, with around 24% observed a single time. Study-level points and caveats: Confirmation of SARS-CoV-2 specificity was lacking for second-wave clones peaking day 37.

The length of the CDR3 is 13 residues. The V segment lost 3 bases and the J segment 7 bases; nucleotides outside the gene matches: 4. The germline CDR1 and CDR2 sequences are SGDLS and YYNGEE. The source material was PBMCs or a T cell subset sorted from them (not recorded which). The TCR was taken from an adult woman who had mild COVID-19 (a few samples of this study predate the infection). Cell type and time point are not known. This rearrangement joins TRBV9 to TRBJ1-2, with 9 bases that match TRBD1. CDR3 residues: CASSARQGVGYTF. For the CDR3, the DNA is TGTGCCAGCAGCGCGAGACAGGGGGTTGGCTACACCTTC.